A selection of T cell receptor beta chains follows, all from one sample in a study of blood T cell repertoires in COVID-19. The protocol was immunoSEQ multiplex PCR, while the TCRdb copy is restricted to in-frame clones and leaves out a portion. Of about 87,000 clones listed, 70% to 90% are singletons. Source material: peripheral blood. These receptors were taken from a human donor with acute or convalescent COVID-19. The donor label of this sample is uncertain. The CDR3 runs from the conserved cysteine through the conserved F or W. D genes are given only for firm matches. Size is omitted from some rows. Given values are once, few, many or a class for expanded clones.

J,V,D,size,CDR3,DNA
TRBJ2-7,TRBV2,TRBD2,.,CAGQTSGRYEQYF,TGTGCCGGCCAGACTAGCGGACGCTACGAGCAGTACTTC
TRBJ1-6,TRBV7-2,.,.,CASSWRQESPLHF,TGTGCCAGCAGCTGGAGACAGGAGTCACCCCTCCACTTT
TRBJ1-1,TRBV6-5,.,once,CASRYGDYTEAFF,TGTGCCAGCAGATACGGGGACTACACTGAAGCTTTCTTT
TRBJ2-6,TRBV28,TRBD2,.,CASSLSGGWPGANVLTF,TGTGCCAGCAGTTTGAGCGGGGGGTGGCCTGGGGCCAACGTCCTGACTTTC
TRBJ2-1,TRBV4-2,TRBD2,.,CASSPTGTSGFSYNEQFF,TGTGCCAGCAGCCCCACTGGGACTAGCGGGTTCTCCTACAATGAGCAGTTCTTC
TRBJ2-5,TRBV7-9,TRBD2,.,CASSLIAGETQYF,TGTGCCAGCAGCTTAATAGCGGGAGAGACCCAGTACTTC
TRBJ1-3,TRBV5-1,TRBD1,.,CASSEARAIGQGSGNTIYF,TGCGCCAGCAGCGAAGCTAGGGCCATCGGACAGGGCTCTGGAAACACCATATATTTT
TRBJ1-4,TRBV7-6,.,.,CASSLDPARGVEKLFF,TGTGCCAGCAGCTTAGACCCGGCCAGGGGTGTTGAAAAACTGTTTTTT
TRBJ2-7,TRBV4-1,TRBD1,.,CASSLPGQGKDEQYF,TGCGCCAGCAGCCTCCCGGGACAGGGGAAGGACGAGCAGTACTTC
TRBJ1-1,TRBV6-5,.,.,CASSPGWGLDTEAFF,TGTGCCAGCAGCCCGGGATGGGGTTTGGACACTGAAGCTTTCTTT
TRBJ1-3,TRBV28,.,.,CASSFDSPGNTIYF,TGTGCCAGCAGTTTCGACAGTCCCGGAAACACCATATATTTT
TRBJ1-5,TRBV4-3,.,.,CASSLKVGSQPQHF,TGCGCCAGCAGCCTCAAGGTGGGGAGTCAGCCCCAGCATTTT
TRBJ1-2,TRBV29-1,TRBD1,once,CSVWTGGFGYTF,TGCAGCGTATGGACAGGGGGCTTTGGCTACACCTTC
TRBJ1-2,TRBV3-1/TRBV3-2,.,.,CASSQDPLARYYGYTF,TGTGCCAGCAGCCAAGATCCCTTGGCCAGGTACTATGGCTACACCTTC
TRBJ2-7,TRBV3-1/TRBV3-2,.,.,CASSQIGLSYEQYF,TGTGCCAGCAGCCAAATTGGGCTTTCCTACGAGCAGTACTTC
TRBJ2-3,TRBV5-1,TRBD2,.,CASSPDSGGGTDTQYF,TGCGCCAGCAGCCCGGATAGCGGGGGGGGCACAGATACGCAGTATTTT
TRBJ1-1,TRBV2,TRBD1,.,CASRVDRVNTEAFF,TGTGCCAGCAGAGTTGACAGGGTCAACACTGAAGCTTTCTTT
TRBJ2-2,TRBV2,.,.,CARLQAGELFF,TGTGCCAGGCTACAGGCCGGGGAGCTGTTTTTT
TRBJ1-3,TRBV9,.,.,CASSVEGHQSSGNTIYF,TGTGCCAGCAGCGTAGAGGGACACCAGAGCTCTGGAAACACCATATATTTT
TRBJ2-1,TRBV19,.,.,CASSIGQVRSGNEQFF,TGTGCCAGTAGTATAGGACAGGTGAGGTCGGGCAATGAGCAGTTCTTC
TRBJ2-1,TRBV6-1,TRBD1,.,CASSEASGTGRYNEQFF,TGTGCCAGCAGTGAAGCCTCGGGGACAGGCCGTTACAATGAGCAGTTCTTC
TRBJ2-5,TRBV10-2,.,.,CASSEADQGWETQYF,TGCGCCAGCAGTGAGGCCGATCAGGGGTGGGAGACCCAGTACTTC
TRBJ1-5,TRBV7-8,.,.,CASSLGAGNQPQHF,TGTGCCAGCAGCTTAGGGGCCGGTAATCAGCCCCAGCATTTT
TRBJ1-1,TRBV15,.,once,CATSRDQGLNTEAFF,TGTGCCACCAGCAGAGACCAGGGCTTGAACACTGAAGCTTTCTTT
TRBJ2-1,TRBV27,.,few,CASSPSGVEQFF,TGTGCCAGCAGTCCATCGGGGGTTGAGCAGTTCTTC
TRBJ1-1,TRBV12-3/TRBV12-4,.,.,CASSQGYTEAFF,TGTGCCAGCAGTCAGGGATACACTGAAGCTTTCTTT
TRBJ1-1,TRBV21-1,.,.,CASSILRDRGPMNTEAFF,TGTGCCAGCAGCATTCTCCGGGACAGGGGTCCTATGAACACTGAAGCTTTCTTT
TRBJ2-2,TRBV13,.,.,CASSLKGPNTGELFF,TGTGCCAGCAGCTTAAAGGGGCCGAACACCGGGGAGCTGTTTTTT
TRBJ2-1,TRBV2,TRBD1,.,CASRNRGLGRDDEQFF,TGTGCCAGCAGAAACAGGGGGCTAGGTAGAGATGATGAGCAGTTCTTC
TRBJ1-5,TRBV28,.,.,CASRPLGGSNQPQHF,TGTGCCAGCAGGCCCTTAGGCGGGAGCAATCAGCCCCAGCATTTT
TRBJ2-7,TRBV2,.,.,CASRVREGHYEQYF,TGTGCCAGCCGTGTCCGCGAGGGACATTACGAGCAGTACTTC
TRBJ1-4,TRBV29-1,TRBD1,.,CSVGTTGGSEKLFF,TGCAGCGTTGGCACGACAGGGGGAAGCGAAAAACTGTTTTTT
TRBJ2-2,TRBV19,.,once,CASSPFLTGELFF,TGTGCCAGTAGTCCGTTCCTGACCGGGGAGCTGTTTTTT
TRBJ2-3,TRBV5-1,.,.,CASSLGDSTDTQYF,TGCGCCAGCAGCTTGGGGGACTCCACAGATACGCAGTATTTT
TRBJ2-5,TRBV6-2/TRBV6-3,.,.,CASSYGVAVKETQYF,TGTGCCAGCAGTTACGGGGTAGCGGTGAAAGAGACCCAGTACTTC
TRBJ2-7,TRBV7-9,.,once,CASSLAQGGTYEQYF,TGTGCCAGCAGCTTAGCTCAGGGGGGAACCTACGAGCAGTACTTC
TRBJ1-1,TRBV3-1/TRBV3-2,TRBD1,.,CASSQVRGRNTEAFF,TGTGCCAGCAGCCAAGTCAGGGGGCGGAACACTGAAGCTTTCTTT
TRBJ1-5,TRBV2,.,few,CASLQRAGGNQPQHF,TGTGCCAGCCTACAGAGGGCAGGCGGCAATCAGCCCCAGCATTTT
TRBJ1-1,TRBV9,TRBD1,.,CASSPQHTGGTEAFF,TGTGCCAGCAGCCCACAGCATACAGGGGGAACTGAAGCTTTCTTT
TRBJ2-1,TRBV3-1/TRBV3-2,.,once,CASSRVFNEQFF,TGTGCCAGCAGCCGCGTATTCAATGAGCAGTTCTTC
TRBJ2-7,TRBV27,TRBD1,.,CASSDMPGQGAQAGEQYF,TGTGCCAGCAGTGATATGCCGGGACAGGGGGCGCAGGCCGGCGAGCAGTACTTC
TRBJ2-7,TRBV4-2,.,.,CASSQERGPYEQYF,TGTGCCAGCAGCCAAGAGCGGGGGCCCTACGAGCAGTACTTC
TRBJ1-2,TRBV3-1/TRBV3-2,TRBD1,.,CASSLAGTGEGYTF,TGTGCCAGCAGCCTCGCTGGGACAGGGGAGGGCTACACCTTC
TRBJ2-7,TRBV7-9,TRBD2,.,CASLTSYSYEQYF,TGTGCCAGCTTGACTAGCTACTCCTACGAGCAGTACTTC
TRBJ1-3,TRBV5-1,.,.,CASSPGQNKPSGNTIYF,TGCGCCAGCAGCCCCGGACAGAACAAACCATCTGGAAACACCATATATTTT
TRBJ2-2,TRBV7-7,TRBD1,.,CASSPGQVLTGELFF,TGTGCTAGCAGCCCTGGACAGGTTTTAACCGGGGAGCTGTTTTTT
TRBJ2-2,TRBV4-1,TRBD1,.,CASSQETGVGVSSSGELFF,TGCGCCAGCAGCCAGGAAACAGGGGTCGGAGTGTCGAGTTCCGGGGAGCTGTTTTTT
TRBJ2-1,TRBV3-1/TRBV3-2,.,.,CASSDPSTSYSYNEQFF,TGTGCCAGCAGCGACCCAAGCACTAGCTACTCCTACAATGAGCAGTTCTTC
TRBJ1-2,TRBV24-1,.,.,CATSGQDGYTF,TGTGCCACCAGTGGACAGGACGGCTACACCTTC
TRBJ1-1,TRBV5-6,TRBD1,.,CASSLIRWRGQDFEAFF,TGTGCCAGCAGCTTGATAAGGTGGAGGGGGCAGGACTTTGAAGCTTTCTTT
TRBJ2-4,TRBV7-2,TRBD1,.,CASSSQGAINIQYF,TGTGCCAGCAGCTCCCAGGGGGCAATAAACATTCAGTACTTC
TRBJ2-1,TRBV6-5,.,.,CASRLLHGSYNEQFF,TGTGCCAGCAGACTACTACACGGCTCCTACAATGAGCAGTTCTTC